Following are 19 T cell receptor beta chains from one sample sequenced in a study of blood T cell repertoires in COVID-19. The assay was immunoSEQ multiplex PCR, and TCRdb's table has in-frame clones only and misses some. The data hold more than 85,000 clones, with roughly nine tenths observed a single time. The sample comprised peripheral blood. These receptors all stem from a man aged 60 to 69 with acute or convalescent COVID-19.

The chain couples TRBV4-1 to TRBJ1-2, with 8 bases aligning to TRBD1. J gave up 8 bases and V 1 base, and 9 bases lay outside the gene matches. The length of the CDR3 is 15 residues. The germline V gene has CDR1 MGHRA and CDR2 YSYEKL. CDR3 DNA sequence: TGCGCCAGCAGCCAAGGGCAGGGGGCGCGCAAAGGCTACACCTTC. It specifies CASSQGQGARKGYTF.

This clone was seen only a few times. J is TRBJ2-1 and V is TRBV5-1, with 8 nucleotides matching TRBD1. The CDR3 is 17 amino acids. The V gene's germline CDR1 is SGHRS and CDR2 YFSETQ. The junction had 12 bases not matched to a gene; V was cut back by 7 bases and J by 0 bases. In DNA form, the CDR3 reads TGCGCCAGCGGACCCCCGGGACAGGCTAGCTCCTACAATGAGCAGTTCTTC. As protein: CASGPPGQASSYNEQFF.

The genes are TRBV12-3 or TRBV12-4 and TRBJ2-5; 7 bases match TRBD2. The trim removed 6 bases at V and 1 base at J, leaving 2 bases unmatched. This CDR3 comprises 13 residues. CDR3 protein: CASSLAAQETQYF. DNA of the CDR3: TGTGCCAGCAGCCTAGCGGCCCAAGAGACCCAGTACTTC.

The rearrangement joins TRBV19 to TRBJ1-1; maybe TRBD1 (5 bases). There are 13 residues in the CDR3. V was pared by 1 base and J by 3 bases, with 6 bases between. CDR1 LNHDA and CDR2 SQIVND come from the germline V gene (reference sequence). The CDR3 reads CASSIARDTEAFF. In DNA form, the CDR3 reads TGTGCCAGTAGTATAGCCAGGGACACTGAAGCTTTCTTT.

The V and J genes are TRBV28 and TRBJ2-2; tentatively, D is TRBD1 (5 bases). V dropped 2 bases and J dropped 5 bases, with 6 bases sitting between them. The CDR3 is made up of 13 amino acids. Germline CDR1 reads MDHEN; CDR2 reads SYDVKM. The chain's CDR3 is CASSLRGTGELFF. CDR3 DNA: TGTGCCAGCAGTTTAAGGGGAACCGGGGAGCTGTTTTTT.

V usage is TRBV19 and J usage is TRBJ2-5, with 7 nucleotides matching TRBD2. The CDR3 runs to 14 residues. The germline gives CDR1 LNHDA, CDR2 SQIVND (reference sequence). The J segment lost 3 bases and the V segment lost 10 bases, leaving 11 bases of the junction unmatched. CDR3 loop: CATSLWSGEETQYF. The DNA for the CDR3 is TGTGCCACCTCTCTTTGGAGCGGGGAAGAGACCCAGTACTTC.

The chain combines TRBV11-2 with TRBJ2-7; 8 bases are shared with TRBD2. This CDR3 spans 15 amino acids. From germline, CDR1 is SGHAT and CDR2 FQNNGV. With 3 bases clipped from V and 4 bases from J, the junction kept 8 bases outside the gene matches. The CDR3 nucleotides are TGTGCCAGCAGCTTGAACGGGAGGGCCTCGTACGAGCAGTACTTC. It yields the protein CASSLNGRASYEQYF.

This rearrangement joins TRBV9 to TRBJ1-2; TRBD1 agrees at 8 bases. V dropped 4 bases and J dropped 3; count of bases not matched to a gene: 5. Germline V gene data show CDR1 as SGDLS and CDR2 as YYNGEE. This CDR3 spans 14 amino acids. CDR3 sequence (DNA): TGTGCCAGCAGCTCTCCGACAGGGGACTATGGCTACACCTTC. This translates into CASSSPTGDYGYTF.

The chain joins TRBV5-4 to TRBJ2-7, with TRBD1 matching over 9 bases. Unmatched junction bases numbered 7, after V lost 4 bases and J lost 5 bases. The length of the CDR3 is 14 residues. Germline CDR1 and CDR2: SGHNT and YYREEE (reference sequence). As DNA, the CDR3 is TGTGCCAGCAGCCCGGGACAGGGATTCAACGAGCAGTACTTC. Translating it yields CASSPGQGFNEQYF.

The V and J genes are TRBV10-2 and TRBJ1-1; 11 nucleotides agree with TRBD1. Germline CDR1 is WSHSY and CDR2 is SAAADI. The CDR3 is 13 amino acids. J was trimmed by 7 bases and V by 4 bases; bases with no gene match: 2. CDR3 residues: CASSVGTGGEAFF. CDR3 sequence (DNA): TGCGCCAGCAGTGTCGGGACAGGGGGTGAAGCTTTCTTT.

The chain joins TRBV30 to TRBJ2-2; the match to TRBD1 covers 8 bases. J gave up 6 bases and V 4 bases, and 7 bases lay outside the gene matches. Germline CDR1 reads GTSNPN; CDR2 reads SVGIG (reference sequence). The CDR3 contains 14 residues. The CDR3 here is CAWTSGTGSGELFF. DNA of the CDR3: TGTGCCTGGACTTCCGGGACAGGCTCCGGGGAGCTGTTTTTT.

The CDR3 here is CASTPKNPMYNEQFF. For the CDR3, the DNA is TGTGCCAGCACCCCTAAGAACCCAATGTACAATGAGCAGTTCTTC. This chain links TRBV5-8 with TRBJ2-1; D gene ambiguous. The V end lost 6 bases, the J end lost 4 bases, and 17 bases lay between the germline ends. The CDR3 runs 15 residues. The germline gives CDR1 SGHTS, CDR2 YDEGEE. The whole variable domain, remainder taken from reference TRBV5-8 and TRBJ2-1, is EAGVTQSPTHLIKTRGQQATLRCSPISGHTSVYWYQQALGLGLQFLLWYDEGEERNRGNFPPRFSGRQFPNYSSELNVNALELEDSALYLCASTPKNPMYNEQFFGPGTRLTVL.

CDR3 region: CATSLRSIDGYTF. For the CDR3, the DNA is TGTGCCACCAGTCTCCGTTCCATAGATGGCTACACCTTC. V usage is TRBV15 and J usage is TRBJ1-2, with D uncertain. V gave up 6 bases and J gave up 6 bases, with 14 bases separating them. Germline V gives CDR1 LNHNV, CDR2 YYDKDF (reference sequence). The CDR3 contains 13 residues.

The J gene is TRBJ2-2, the V gene TRBV12-3 or TRBV12-4; no clear D. The CDR3 is 13 residues long. Deletions cut 6 bases from V and 4 bases from J, with 9 bases between. The CDR3 sequence is CASSFTGTGELFF. In DNA form, the CDR3 reads TGTGCCAGCAGCTTTACGGGCACCGGGGAGCTGTTTTTT.

J is TRBJ1-3 and V is TRBV2; D is ambiguous. V was pared by 7 bases and J by 0 bases, with 10 bases between. There are 14 residues in the CDR3. Germline lookup yields CDR1 SNHLY and CDR2 FYNNEI. CDR3 in amino acids: CASKSGISGNTIYF. The DNA of the CDR3 is TGTGCCAGCAAATCGGGGATCTCTGGAAACACCATATATTTT. Variable domain in full (rest from reference TRBV2 and TRBJ1-3): EPEVTQTPSHQVTQMGQEVILRCVPISNHLYFYWYRQILGQKVEFLVSFYNNEISEKSEIFDDQFSVERPDGSNFTLKIRSTKLEDSAMYFCASKSGISGNTIYFGEGSWLTVV.

The chain is built from TRBV6-5 and TRBJ1-1, with D hard to call. V was cut by 0 bases and J by 1 base, with 3 bases left in between. Germline CDR1 is MNHEY and CDR2 is SVGAGI. The CDR3 length is 13 residues. CDR3: CASSYSRNTEAFF. In nucleotides, the CDR3 is TGTGCCAGCAGTTACTCGAGGAACACTGAAGCTTTCTTT.

The chain recombines TRBV6-6 with TRBJ2-7; 9 nucleotides match TRBD2. Per the germline V gene, CDR1 is MNHNY and CDR2 is SVGAGI (reference sequence). V shed 3 bases and J 2 bases; nucleotides not matched to a gene: 2. The CDR3 extends over 14 amino acids. The CDR3 nucleotides are TGTGCCAGCAGTTATGTAGCGGGGGCCTACGAGCAGTACTTC. It is translated as CASSYVAGAYEQYF.

Only one count was recorded for this clone. V usage is TRBV5-1 and J usage is TRBJ2-1; D gene uncertain. Germline assignment: CDR1 SGHRS and CDR2 YFSETQ. This CDR3 region has 12 residues. The V gene lost 4 bases and the J gene lost 6 bases, with 8 bases spanning the gap. In DNA, the CDR3 is TGCGCCAGCAGCCCCCCAGGCAATGAGCAGTTCTTC. Encoded protein: CASSPPGNEQFF.

This chain joins TRBV18 and TRBJ2-7; no firm D call. This CDR3 is 12 amino acids long. Trimming removed 3 bases at V and 4 bases at J, with 7 bases between. CDR1 is KGHSH and CDR2 is LQKENI in the germline V gene. Here the CDR3 reads CASSPADYEQYF. The CDR3 DNA is TGTGCCAGCTCACCCGCGGATTACGAGCAGTACTTC.